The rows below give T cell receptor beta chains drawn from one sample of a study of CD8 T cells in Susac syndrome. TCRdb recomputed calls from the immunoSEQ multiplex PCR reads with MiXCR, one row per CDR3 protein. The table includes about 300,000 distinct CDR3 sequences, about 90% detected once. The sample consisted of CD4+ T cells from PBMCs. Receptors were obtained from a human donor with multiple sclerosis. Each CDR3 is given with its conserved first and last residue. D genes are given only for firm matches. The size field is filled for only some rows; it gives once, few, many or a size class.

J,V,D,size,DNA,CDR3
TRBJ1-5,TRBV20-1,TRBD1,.,TGCAGTGCTCTGGGACAGCCGAATCAGCCCCAGCATTTT,CSALGQPNQPQHF
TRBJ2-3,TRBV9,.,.,TGTGCCAGCAGCGTATACGCGGATTCTAGCACAGATACGCAGTATTTT,CASSVYADSSTDTQYF
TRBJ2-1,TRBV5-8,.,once,TGTGCCAGCAGCTTGGTAGCAGCCCTCCCGTACAATGAGCAGTTCTTC,CASSLVAALPYNEQFF
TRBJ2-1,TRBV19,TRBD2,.,TGTGCCAGTATGAGCGGGGGGGGAAATGAGCAGTTCTTC,CASMSGGGNEQFF
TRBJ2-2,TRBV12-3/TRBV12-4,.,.,TGTGCCAGCAGTCCCTTTCTGAACACCGGGGAGCTGTTTTTT,CASSPFLNTGELFF
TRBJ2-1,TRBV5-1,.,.,TGCGCCAGCAGCTTGGATCGGGGGTCCCCCTACAATGAGCAGTTCTTC,CASSLDRGSPYNEQFF
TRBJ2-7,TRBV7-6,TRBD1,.,TGTGCCAGCAGCTTAGGGGGACAGGGTTCTAACGAGCAGTACTTC,CASSLGGQGSNEQYF
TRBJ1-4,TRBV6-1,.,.,TGTGCCAGCACGACGGGCACAGTAGCAACTAATGAAAAACTGTTTTTT,CASTTGTVATNEKLFF
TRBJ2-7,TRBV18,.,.,TGTGCCAGCTCACCTGTGTCCTACGAGCACTACTTC,CASSPVSYEHYF
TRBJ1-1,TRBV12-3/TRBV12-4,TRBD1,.,TGTGCCAGCAGTTTTGAGGGGGCCAACACTGAAGCTTTCTTT,CASSFEGANTEAFF
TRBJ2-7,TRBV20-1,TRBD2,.,TGCAGTGCGGAGGCCGGGACTAGCGGGTACGAGCAGTACTTC,CSAEAGTSGYEQYF
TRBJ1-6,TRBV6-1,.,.,TGTGCCACCACTCTCCAGGGCCTGACTTCACCCCTCCACTTT,CATTLQGLTSPLHF
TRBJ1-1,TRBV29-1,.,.,TGCAGCGTGGCCCGTGAGGGCACTGAAGCTTTCTTT,CSVAREGTEAFF
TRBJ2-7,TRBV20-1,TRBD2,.,TGCAGTGCTAGACGAACGCTGGGCGGGAGCTACTTGAGCGACGAGCAGTACTTC,CSARRTLGGSYLSDEQYF
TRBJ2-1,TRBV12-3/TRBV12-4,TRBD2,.,TGTGCCAGCAGTCCAAGCGGGGGGCCCCGGGAGCAGTTCTTC,CASSPSGGPREQFF
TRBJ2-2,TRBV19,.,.,TGTGCCAGTAGTACTATAGGAGGGGTAACCGGGGAGCTGTTTTTT,CASSTIGGVTGELFF
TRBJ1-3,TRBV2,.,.,TGTGCCAGCAGAGGCAGGAGCTCTGGAAACACCATATATTTT,CASRGRSSGNTIYF
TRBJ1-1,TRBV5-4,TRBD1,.,TGTGCCAGCAGCTTGGCGGGCAGGGGGACGACTGAAGCTTTCTTT,CASSLAGRGTTEAFF
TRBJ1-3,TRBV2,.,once,TGTGCCAGCAGGCCGATACCTGGAAACACCATATATTTT,CASRPIPGNTIYF
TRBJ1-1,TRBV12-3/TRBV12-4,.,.,TGTGCCAGCATCTTTGGAGCTGAAGCTTTCTTT,CASIFGAEAFF
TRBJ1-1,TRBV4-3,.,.,TGCGCCAGCAGCCAAGATCTGGGTGGCGGCACTGAAGCTTTCTTT,CASSQDLGGGTEAFF
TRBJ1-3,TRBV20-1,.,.,TGCAGTGCTAGTGGTGGTAGGGGAAACACCATATATTTT,CSASGGRGNTIYF
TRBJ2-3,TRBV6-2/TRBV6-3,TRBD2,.,TGTGCCAGCAGTTACTCAAGACTAGCGGGAGCCCCAACAGATACGCAGTATTTT,CASSYSRLAGAPTDTQYF
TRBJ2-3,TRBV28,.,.,TGTGCCAGCAACGGGCGTGCAGATACGCAGTATTTT,CASNGRADTQYF
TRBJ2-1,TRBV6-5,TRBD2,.,TGTGCCAGCAGTTACTCCGGGACTAGCGGGGCGGGTGAGCAGTTCTTC,CASSYSGTSGAGEQFF
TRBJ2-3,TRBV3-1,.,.,TGTGCCAGCAGCTTCGCCGCGACCGGGGGCATAGATACGCAGTATTTT,CASSFAATGGIDTQYF
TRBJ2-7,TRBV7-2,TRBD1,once,TGTGCCAGCCTGAGGACAGGGGGGCTGTACGAGCAGTACTTC,CASLRTGGLYEQYF
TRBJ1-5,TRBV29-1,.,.,TGCAGCGTTGTACTTCCCGGACGCAATCAGCCCCAGCATTTT,CSVVLPGRNQPQHF
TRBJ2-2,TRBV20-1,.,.,TGCAGTGCTAGGATCTACGCCGGGACCGCCGGGGAGCTGTTTTTT,CSARIYAGTAGELFF
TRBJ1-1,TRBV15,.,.,TGTGCCACCAGCAGAGATCGAGGGACACCGAACACTGAAGCTTTCTTT,CATSRDRGTPNTEAFF
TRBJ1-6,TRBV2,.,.,TGTGCCAGCAGCGAGAATCCCCACCCTCGCTCGCCAATGGTAACCCTCCACTTT,CASSENPHPRSPMVTLHF
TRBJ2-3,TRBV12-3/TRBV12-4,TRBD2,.,TGTGCCAGCAGCCTAGGACTAGGTGTCACAGATACGCAGTATTTT,CASSLGLGVTDTQYF
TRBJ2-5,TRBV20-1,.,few,TGCAGTGCTAGAGCAGAGGAGACCCAGTACTTC,CSARAEETQYF
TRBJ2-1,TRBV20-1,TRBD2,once,TGCAGTGCTAGACCCCAAGGGTTTGGCGGGGGGGGTTACAATGAGCAGTTCTTC,CSARPQGFGGGGYNEQFF
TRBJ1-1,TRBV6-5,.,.,TGTGCCAGCAGTAAATGGACGGCGGCAACTGAAGCTTTCTTT,CASSKWTAATEAFF
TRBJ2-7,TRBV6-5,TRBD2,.,TGTGCCAGTACAAAGCGGGAGGGTTGGGAGCAGTACTTC,CASTKREGWEQYF
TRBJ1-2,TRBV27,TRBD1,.,TGTGCCAGCAGTGCGCGGGACAGCACTTCGTTACGCTATGGCTACACCTTC,CASSARDSTSLRYGYTF
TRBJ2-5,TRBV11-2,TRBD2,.,TGTGCCAGCAGCTTGCTAGCGGGGGGTTGGGAGACCCAGTACTTC,CASSLLAGGWETQYF
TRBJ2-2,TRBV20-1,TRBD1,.,TGCAGTGCTAGAGATCAAGGGGGCTTAACCGGGGAGCTGTTTTTT,CSARDQGGLTGELFF
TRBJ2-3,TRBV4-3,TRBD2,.,TGCGCCAGCAGCCAAGATCGAGTTCGCGGGAGGGCCCCCGATACGCAGTATTTT,CASSQDRVRGRAPDTQYF
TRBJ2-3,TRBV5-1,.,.,TGCGCCAGCAGCTTAAGTTTCCGCAGGGCGGCAGATACGCAGTATTTT,CASSLSFRRAADTQYF
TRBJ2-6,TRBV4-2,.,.,TGTGCCAGCAGCCAAGATGGGACGGGCTCTGGGGCCAACGTCCTGACTTTC,CASSQDGTGSGANVLTF
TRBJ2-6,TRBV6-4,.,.,TGTGCCAGCAGTCAGTACTCTGGGGCCAACGTCCTGACTTTC,CASSQYSGANVLTF
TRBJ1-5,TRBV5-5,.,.,TGTGCCAGCAGCTTCAGCGTAGATCAGCCCCAGCATTTT,CASSFSVDQPQHF
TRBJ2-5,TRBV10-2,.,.,TGCGCCAGCAGTTTTCAGGGGTCAGGGGAGACCCAGTACTTC,CASSFQGSGETQYF
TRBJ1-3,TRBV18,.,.,TGTGCCAGCTCACCACGGGCAGGGGCTGGAAACACCATATATTTT,CASSPRAGAGNTIYF
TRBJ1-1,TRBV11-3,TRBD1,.,TGTGCCAGCAGCCCTCTGGGACAGGTACACACTGAAGCTTTCTTT,CASSPLGQVHTEAFF
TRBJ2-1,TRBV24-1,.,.,TGTGCCACCAGTGATCCAACCGGGGGGCGCATCTCCTACAATGAGCAGTTCTTC,CATSDPTGGRISYNEQFF
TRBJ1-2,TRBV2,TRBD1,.,TGTGCCAGCACTATCGGAAGGGGGCCCTATGGCTACACCTTC,CASTIGRGPYGYTF
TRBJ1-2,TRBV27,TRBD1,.,TGTGCCAGCAGTTCCGGGACAGGGTTCGGCTACACCTTC,CASSSGTGFGYTF
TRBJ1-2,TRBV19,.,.,TGTGCCGGTAGTTCGGCCTTCGGGTCGCTTGATGGCTACACCTTC,CAGSSAFGSLDGYTF
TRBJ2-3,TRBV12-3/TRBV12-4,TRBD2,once,TGTGCCAGCAGCTACCTGACTAGCGGGAGGGCAGATACGCAGTATTTT,CASSYLTSGRADTQYF
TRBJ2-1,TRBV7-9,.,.,TGTGCCAGCAGTCGTATGACCTTCACACCTAAGGGAACGGATGAGCAGTTCTTC,CASSRMTFTPKGTDEQFF
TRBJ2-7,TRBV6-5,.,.,TGTGCCAGCAGTTCGGACAGATCTCCCTACGAGCAGTACTTC,CASSSDRSPYEQYF
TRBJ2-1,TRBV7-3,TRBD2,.,TGTGCCAGCAGCTCAACTAGCGGGAGGGGGAATGAGCAGTTCTTC,CASSSTSGRGNEQFF
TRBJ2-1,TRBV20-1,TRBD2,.,TGCAGTGCACTTCTAGCGGGAGTATCCAATGAGCAGTTCTTC,CSALLAGVSNEQFF
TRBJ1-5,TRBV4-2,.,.,TGTGCCAGCAGGGTATGGGCCCAGCATTTT,CASRVWAQHF
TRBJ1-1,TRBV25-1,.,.,TGTGCCAGCAGTGGGTTTTACGGGGGCACTGAAGCTTTCTTT,CASSGFYGGTEAFF
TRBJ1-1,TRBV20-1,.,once,TGCAGTGCTAGAGATTCAACCTGGGGGAACACTGAAGCTTTCTTT,CSARDSTWGNTEAFF
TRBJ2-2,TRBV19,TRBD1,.,TGTGCCAGTACCTGGACAGGGGACACCGGGGAGCTGTTTTTT,CASTWTGDTGELFF